At least ten counts were recorded for the clone carrying this T cell receptor beta chain. As yet, its antigen is unknown. The sample belongs to a study of T cell repertoires in cytomegalovirus infection. Turning to the study itself: From public TCR beta signatures came an indication of both CMV infection and matching HLA type. Broader study findings: Based on cumulative public TCR beta family frequency, carriers of CMV plus the relevant HLA were identified. The ex vivo response was dominated by HLA-C-restricted CMV-specific TCR beta clonotypes.

TCRdb fed the reads into MiXCR, producing one record per CDR3 protein. The data contain approximately 71,000 distinct CDR3 sequences, around 3.8% of them singletons. Per the germline V gene, CDR1 is SGHTA and CDR2 is FQGTGA. The V gene lost 5 bases and the J gene lost 0 bases, with 7 bases spanning the gap. CDR3 length: 14 residues. The chain links TRBV7-3 to TRBJ2-2, with no clear D. Input material: PBMCs. The receptor was derived from a human donor in good health (CMV status not recorded). Some clones in this sample may be carry-over from other donors' samples. CDR3 DNA sequence: TGTGCCAGCAGCATTCAAGCGAACACCGGGGAGCTGTTTTTT. Protein: CASSIQANTGELFF.